The 25 T cell receptor beta chains below all came from one sample that was sequenced in a study of shared clonotypes between healthy human individuals. The table came from immunoSEQ multiplex PCR; TCRdb's copy has only in-frame clones and leaves some out. The sample carries 550,000 to 650,000 clones, roughly 96% recorded once. The naive CD8 fraction comprised CD45RO-negative cells positively selected for CCR7 and excluded terminally differentiated effector memory CD45RA+ cells. Material: naive CD8+ T cells sorted from blood. Receptors originate from a young woman in good health.

In nucleotides, the CDR3 is TGTGCCAGCAGTTTATCGAGGCAGTACAATGAGCAGTTCTTC. Its translation: CASSLSRQYNEQFF. The V call is TRBV27, the J call TRBJ2-1; the D is unclear. The CDR3 is 14 amino acids. Trimming removed 0 bases at V and 4 bases at J, with 7 bases between. CDR1 and CDR2 from the germline V gene are MNHEY and SMNVEV (reference sequence).

Only one count was recorded for this clone. V and J are TRBV7-9 and TRBJ2-1; 11 positions agree with TRBD2. The CDR3 totals 17 residues. Germline trimming cut 5 bases from V and 2 bases from J; bases unmatched to any gene: 8. CDR1 and CDR2 (germline): SEHNR, FQNEAQ (reference sequence). Written as DNA, the CDR3 is TGTGCCAGCAGCCAGATAGCGGGAGGGCCTACCTACAATGAGCAGTTCTTC. Amino acids: CASSQIAGGPTYNEQFF.

V and J are TRBV27 and TRBJ2-7; the match to TRBD2 covers 8 bases. There are 14 residues in the CDR3. The V gene end was trimmed by 8 bases and the J gene end by 4 bases; junction bases not matched to a gene: 10. Germline lookup yields CDR1 MNHEY and CDR2 SMNVEV (reference sequence). The CDR3 is CASGAGAGGYEQYF. DNA for the CDR3: TGTGCCAGCGGAGCGGGAGCCGGGGGTTACGAGCAGTACTTC.

This sequence joins TRBV6-1 and TRBJ2-4; D may match TRBD1 or TRBD2 (6 bases each). The CDR3 has 17 amino acids. V lost 3 bases and J 1 base, leaving 16 bases between the germline ends. The germline gives CDR1 MNHNS, CDR2 SASEGT. The CDR3 spells CASSDTGFSGAKNIQYF. Here the CDR3 DNA reads TGTGCCAGCAGTGACACAGGGTTTAGCGGCGCCAAAAACATTCAGTACTTC.

The chain carries TRBV27 and TRBJ2-3; D ambiguous. V shed 6 bases and J shed 6 bases, with 13 bases lying between them. CDR3 length: 13 residues. Germline CDR1 reads MNHEY; CDR2 reads SMNVEV (reference sequence). CDR3 nucleotides: TGTGCCAGCAGCCTGCGCCCCCTGGATACGCAGTATTTT. The encoded protein is CASSLRPLDTQYF.

This chain joins TRBV15 and TRBJ1-5, with 7 bases fitting TRBD1. CDR1 is LNHNV, CDR2 YYDKDF, per germline (reference sequence). V trimming: 0 bases; J trimming: 5 bases; junction bases outside the gene matches: 16. The CDR3 extends over 19 amino acids. CDR3 sequence (DNA): TGTGCCACCAGCAGAGATCTTTGGGACAGCCAAGAGGTGGATCAGCCCCAGCATTTT. Its protein product is CATSRDLWDSQEVDQPQHF.

The J gene is TRBJ2-7, the V gene TRBV4-1, with D tentatively TRBD2 (6 bases). CDR1 MGHRA and CDR2 YSYEKL come from the germline V gene. With 0 bases removed from V and 5 bases from J, the gap between germline ends came to 14 bases. This CDR3 contains 15 residues. The CDR3 coding sequence is TGCGCCAGCAGCCAAGATCGAACTAGCTTGGACGAGCAGTACTTC. Protein sequence: CASSQDRTSLDEQYF.

V is TRBV25-1 and J is TRBJ1-5; a possible D gene is TRBD1 (6 bases). The CDR3 extends over 13 amino acids. From germline, CDR1 is MGHDK and CDR2 SYGVNS. Between the trimmed V and J ends, which lost 4 bases and 8 bases, there was a span of 12 bases. The CDR3: CASSVGGTKPQHF. The CDR3 DNA reads TGTGCCAGCAGTGTGGGGGGCACGAAGCCCCAGCATTTT.

The chain couples TRBV7-6 to TRBJ2-2, with no clear D. The CDR3 runs 12 residues. The V gene's germline CDR1 is SGHVS and CDR2 FNYEAQ. The ends were cut back, 1 base at V and 4 bases at J, with 1 base in the middle. The CDR3 DNA follows: TGTGCCAGCAGCTTAGGCACCGGGGAGCTGTTTTTT. Translated: CASSLGTGELFF.

V gene TRBV19 combines with J gene TRBJ1-5; D may be TRBD1 (5 bases). V was shortened by 10 bases and J by 7 bases, with 17 bases between the two germline ends. The CDR3 runs 13 residues. CDR1 LNHDA and CDR2 SQIVND come from the germline V gene (reference sequence). In nucleotides, the CDR3 is TGTGCCACCGAGGAGACCCGGGGGCAGCCCCAGCATTTT. This codes for CATEETRGQPQHF.

Here the CDR3 DNA reads TGTGCCAGCAGGCCGGGGGGGCAGTACAATGAGCAGTTCTTC. Translating gives CASRPGGQYNEQFF. The V gene is TRBV27, the J gene TRBJ2-1, with 8 bases matching TRBD2. Trimming took 6 bases from V and 4 from J; bases not matched to a gene: 5. This CDR3 contains 14 residues. CDR1 MNHEY and CDR2 SMNVEV come from the germline V gene (reference sequence).

The DNA for the CDR3 is TGTGCCTGGAGAAGGGATGTCCTTGCATCTACCGGGGATACGCAGTATTTT. This gives the protein CAWRRDVLASTGDTQYF. The rearrangement links TRBV30 to TRBJ2-3; D remains unclear. Germline lookup yields CDR1 GTSNPN and CDR2 SVGIG (reference sequence). CDR3 length equals 17 residues. V lost 3 bases, J lost 6 bases, and 25 bases lay in between. Together with reference TRBV30 and TRBJ2-3, the CDR3 gives the full variable domain: SQTIHQWPATLVQPVGSPLSLECTVEGTSNPNLYWYRQAAGRGLQLLFYSVGIGQISSEVPQNLSASRPQDRQFILSSKKLLLSDSGFYLCAWRRDVLASTGDTQYFGPGTRLTVL.

V and J are TRBV5-8 and TRBJ2-1; D gene ambiguous. Germline CDR1 and CDR2: SGHTS and YDEGEE. CDR3 size: 13 residues. V was clipped by 6 bases and J by 6 bases, with 13 bases between them. CDR3 sequence: CASIEDRRNEQFF. CDR3 coding DNA: TGTGCCAGCATCGAGGACCGGCGCAATGAGCAGTTCTTC.

The J gene is TRBJ1-4, the V gene TRBV9, with D possibly TRBD1 on 5 matching bases. Trimming took off 0 bases at V and 7 bases at J, with 13 bases between the two ends. The V gene's germline CDR1 is SGDLS and CDR2 YYNGEE. The CDR3 sequence is 15 residues long. CDR3 in DNA: TGTGCCAGCAGCGTAGGTCGGGGGACGGGTGAAAAACTGTTTTTT. This translates into CASSVGRGTGEKLFF.

The chain joins TRBV28 to TRBJ2-1; TRBD2 agrees at 9 bases. From germline, CDR1 is MDHEN and CDR2 SYDVKM. V shed 8 bases and J 7 bases; nucleotides not matched to a gene: 6. This CDR3 has 13 amino acids. CDR3 bases: TGTGCCAGCTCGAGCGGGGGGTCGAATGAGCAGTTCTTC. Translating gives CASSSGGSNEQFF.

The chain uses TRBV27 and TRBJ2-2; 9 nucleotides align to TRBD1. The junction had 6 bases not matched to a gene; V was cut back by 5 bases and J by 5 bases. The germline V gene has CDR1 MNHEY and CDR2 SMNVEV (reference sequence). The CDR3 spans 15 residues. CDR3 sequence reads: CASSLTGGGTGELFF. Written as DNA, the CDR3 is TGTGCCAGCAGTCTGACAGGGGGAGGGACCGGGGAGCTGTTTTTT.

This rearrangement joins TRBV2 to TRBJ2-7; no definite D call. The ends were cut back, 8 bases at V and 4 bases at J, with 9 bases in the middle. CDR3 length equals 11 residues. Per the germline V gene, CDR1 is SNHLY and CDR2 is FYNNEI. CDR3 nucleotide sequence: TGTGCCAGCCTATCAGAGTACGAGCAGTACTTC. Amino acids: CASLSEYEQYF.

In DNA form, the CDR3 reads TGTGCCAGCAGAGCCGGGACAGGGGTCAATCAGCCCCAGCATTTT. It yields the protein CASRAGTGVNQPQHF. This rearrangement joins TRBV6-1 to TRBJ1-5; 10 bases map to TRBD1. Germline V gives CDR1 MNHNS, CDR2 SASEGT. Unmatched junction bases numbered 5, after V lost 6 bases and J lost 3 bases. CDR3 size: 15 residues.

This sequence joins TRBV7-9 and TRBJ1-2, with D uncertain. With 2 bases removed from V and 5 bases from J, the gap between germline ends came to 12 bases. Germline CDR1 and CDR2: SEHNR and FQNEAQ (reference sequence). There are 14 residues in the CDR3. The CDR3 sequence is CASSLTWLGYGYTF. CDR3 DNA: TGTGCCAGCAGCTTAACGTGGTTGGGATATGGCTACACCTTC.

The CDR3 bases are TGTGCCAGCAGTATGGTTGGTCTCAGCTCCTACAATGAGCAGTTCTTC. It codes for CASSMVGLSSYNEQFF. The chain uses TRBV28 and TRBJ2-1, with D uncertain. The germline gives CDR1 MDHEN, CDR2 SYDVKM. The V and J ends lost 5 bases and 0 bases respectively, with 14 bases between them. The CDR3 covers 16 residues.

V gene TRBV27 combines with J gene TRBJ1-5; D unclear. The V gene lost 2 bases and the J gene lost 9 bases, with 11 bases spanning the gap. This CDR3 has 13 amino acids. The germline V gene encodes CDR1 MNHEY and CDR2 SMNVEV (reference sequence). CDR3 residues: CASSLGGFGPQHF. CDR3 DNA: TGTGCCAGCAGTTTAGGCGGCTTTGGGCCCCAGCATTTT.

The table lists this clone with a count of one. V gene TRBV9 combines with J gene TRBJ1-6; no reliable D call. There are 12 residues in the CDR3. V shed 3 bases and J shed 12 bases, with 10 bases lying between them. Germline lookup yields CDR1 SGDLS and CDR2 YYNGEE. Here the CDR3 reads CASSDSGGPLHF. CDR3 sequence (DNA): TGTGCCAGCAGCGATAGCGGAGGACCCCTCCACTTT.

V gene TRBV9 combines with J gene TRBJ2-2; D is undetermined. This CDR3 has 12 amino acids. The V end lost 4 bases, the J end lost 7 bases, and 8 bases lay between the germline ends. Germline CDR1 reads SGDLS; CDR2 reads YYNGEE. Here the CDR3 DNA reads TGTGCCAGCAGCCCCCAGTACGGGGAGCTGTTTTTT. Translation gives CASSPQYGELFF. The full variable domain, its missing parts supplied by reference TRBV9 and TRBJ2-2, is DSGVTQTPKHLITATGQRVTLRCSPRSGDLSVYWYQQSLDQGLQFLIQYYNGEERAKGNILERFSAQQFPDLHSELNLSSLELGDSALYFCASSPQYGELFFGEGSRLTVL.

The chain combines TRBV27 with TRBJ2-5, with 10 nucleotides matching TRBD2. Germline loops: CDR1 MNHEY, CDR2 SMNVEV (reference sequence). The trim removed 2 bases at V and 5 bases at J, leaving 11 bases unmatched. This CDR3 contains 17 residues. The CDR3 here is CASSLKASGRAGETQYF. CDR3 DNA: TGTGCCAGCAGTTTAAAGGCCAGCGGGAGGGCCGGGGAGACCCAGTACTTC.

The chain employs TRBV19 and TRBJ2-1, with D maybe TRBD2 (6 bases). V was cut by 11 bases and J by 2 bases, with 16 bases left in between. The CDR3 extends over 14 amino acids. CDR1 LNHDA and CDR2 SQIVND come from the germline V gene (reference sequence). The CDR3: CAASQRAPYNEQFF. The CDR3 DNA sequence: TGTGCCGCCTCACAGCGGGCCCCCTACAATGAGCAGTTCTTC. The complete variable domain, with remaining parts taken from reference TRBV19 and TRBJ2-1, reads DGGITQSPKYLFRKEGQNVTLSCEQNLNHDAMYWYRQDPGQGLRLIYYSQIVNDFQKGDIAEGYSVSREKKESFPLTVTSAQKNPTAFYLCAASQRAPYNEQFFGPGTRLTVL.